This T cell receptor (beta chain) was obtained from a study of tissue T cells after allogeneic stem cell transplantation (dated 2022 in TCRdb). Regarding the complete study: TCR beta repertoires were profiled across many tissues obtained from research autopsies of patients with and without GVHD, as well as in mouse models of GVHD. The human arm was conducted as a prospective observational study, and neither blinding nor randomization was performed.

Study-level results and caveats: In both patients and mice, only a limited portion of the TCR repertoire detected in tissues was captured by blood and spleen T cells. Within patients, how anatomically similar tissues were was a major factor shaping TCR repertoire composition, regardless of disease or transplant status. Sampling depth was acknowledged as a limitation, and the patient cohort was both small and clinically heterogeneous. The study did not establish which tissue TCRs were alloreactive or antigen-specific, and some clones may have been host cells that persisted. Only a few T cell clones appeared in more than one patient, yet motif-based clustering showed tissue-specific repertoire signatures that were shared between patients.

The library was produced with the immunoSEQ multiplex PCR assay. Adaptive Biotechnologies performed the TCRbeta CDR3 sequencing at survey depth and reported CDR3 sequences, V/J genes, productive frequency and template counts. Amplification of TCR beta CDR3 regions was performed from genomic DNA rather than from RNA. Processing in the source paper ran as follows. Pairwise repertoire overlap between tissues was quantified with Jensen-Shannon divergence, where 1 means complete divergence and 0 identical. Based on pairwise JSD values, tissues were grouped by single-linkage agglomerative hierarchical clustering, and the results were shown as dendrograms. GLIPH2 was run on all patient samples with simulation_depth 1000, kmer_min_depth 3, cdr3_length_cutoff 8, keeping groups with more than two unique CDR3s. A standardized tissue-overlap score was generated by extrapolating Jaccard GLIPH-group overlap across patients to a standard repertoire size of 1000 clones. Linear mixed-effect models, with tissue as a fixed effect and individual as a random effect, were used to test how diversity related to clinical or experimental variables. Drawn from immuneACCESS, this table holds only the in-frame rearrangements with V and J called that TCRdb kept. Clones are partly lost; checked studies trace under half to an unresolved V gene and leave the rest unexplained. That table furnishes V, J and clone size, whereas the DNA furnished D and trimming. The sample yields 6,500 to 7,500 clones; almost 70% were counted once. The top ten constitute 0.75% to 0.8% of the sample.

Concerning this clone itself: Its antigen is unknown. Gene names and germline sequences here are all drawn from mouse data.

The sample consisted of blood. The receptor was isolated from a female BALB/c mouse in good health. This line of mice carries MHC haplotype H2-d.

CDR3 protein: CASSQGDRGTEVFF. Partial CDR3 DNA: TGTGCCAGCAGCCAAGGGGACAGGGGTACAGAAGTCTTC. The V and J genes are TRBV5 and TRBJ1-1, and TRBD1 matches 10 of the central bases. Coverage ceases 1 residue before the CDR3 finishes, and the germline J gene fills in the end. Looking up the germline V gene (reference sequence) yields CDR1 LGHNA and CDR2 YNLKQL. Germline trimming: 1 base from V, 5 bases from J; junction bases outside gene matches: 1. From cysteine to phenylalanine, the CDR3 is 14 amino acids long. Part of the CDR3 DNA is given, 39 bases translated from base 1.